This TCR beta chain was observed in a study of tumor-infiltrating lymphocytes in localized non-small cell lung cancer. Study-level results: Not all patients were TCR sequenced, owing to tissue quantity.

Libraries were prepared by immunoSEQ multiplex PCR; TCRdb keeps only in-frame clonotypes and omits some of them. The sample carries some 8,100 clones, around 77% recorded once. The germline gives CDR1 SGDLS, CDR2 YYNGEE. V dropped 0 bases and J dropped 6; count of bases not matched to a gene: 7. The CDR3 sequence is 15 residues long. About this clone itself: What it binds is not known.

This receptor was identified in a human donor with non-small cell lung cancer. The chain links TRBV9 to TRBJ2-7, with 9 positions matching TRBD2. The sequenced material came from lung tumor tissue. CDR3 region: CASSVGGTSRGEQYF. DNA for the CDR3: TGTGCCAGCAGCGTAGGGGGGACTAGCAGGGGCGAGCAGTACTTC.